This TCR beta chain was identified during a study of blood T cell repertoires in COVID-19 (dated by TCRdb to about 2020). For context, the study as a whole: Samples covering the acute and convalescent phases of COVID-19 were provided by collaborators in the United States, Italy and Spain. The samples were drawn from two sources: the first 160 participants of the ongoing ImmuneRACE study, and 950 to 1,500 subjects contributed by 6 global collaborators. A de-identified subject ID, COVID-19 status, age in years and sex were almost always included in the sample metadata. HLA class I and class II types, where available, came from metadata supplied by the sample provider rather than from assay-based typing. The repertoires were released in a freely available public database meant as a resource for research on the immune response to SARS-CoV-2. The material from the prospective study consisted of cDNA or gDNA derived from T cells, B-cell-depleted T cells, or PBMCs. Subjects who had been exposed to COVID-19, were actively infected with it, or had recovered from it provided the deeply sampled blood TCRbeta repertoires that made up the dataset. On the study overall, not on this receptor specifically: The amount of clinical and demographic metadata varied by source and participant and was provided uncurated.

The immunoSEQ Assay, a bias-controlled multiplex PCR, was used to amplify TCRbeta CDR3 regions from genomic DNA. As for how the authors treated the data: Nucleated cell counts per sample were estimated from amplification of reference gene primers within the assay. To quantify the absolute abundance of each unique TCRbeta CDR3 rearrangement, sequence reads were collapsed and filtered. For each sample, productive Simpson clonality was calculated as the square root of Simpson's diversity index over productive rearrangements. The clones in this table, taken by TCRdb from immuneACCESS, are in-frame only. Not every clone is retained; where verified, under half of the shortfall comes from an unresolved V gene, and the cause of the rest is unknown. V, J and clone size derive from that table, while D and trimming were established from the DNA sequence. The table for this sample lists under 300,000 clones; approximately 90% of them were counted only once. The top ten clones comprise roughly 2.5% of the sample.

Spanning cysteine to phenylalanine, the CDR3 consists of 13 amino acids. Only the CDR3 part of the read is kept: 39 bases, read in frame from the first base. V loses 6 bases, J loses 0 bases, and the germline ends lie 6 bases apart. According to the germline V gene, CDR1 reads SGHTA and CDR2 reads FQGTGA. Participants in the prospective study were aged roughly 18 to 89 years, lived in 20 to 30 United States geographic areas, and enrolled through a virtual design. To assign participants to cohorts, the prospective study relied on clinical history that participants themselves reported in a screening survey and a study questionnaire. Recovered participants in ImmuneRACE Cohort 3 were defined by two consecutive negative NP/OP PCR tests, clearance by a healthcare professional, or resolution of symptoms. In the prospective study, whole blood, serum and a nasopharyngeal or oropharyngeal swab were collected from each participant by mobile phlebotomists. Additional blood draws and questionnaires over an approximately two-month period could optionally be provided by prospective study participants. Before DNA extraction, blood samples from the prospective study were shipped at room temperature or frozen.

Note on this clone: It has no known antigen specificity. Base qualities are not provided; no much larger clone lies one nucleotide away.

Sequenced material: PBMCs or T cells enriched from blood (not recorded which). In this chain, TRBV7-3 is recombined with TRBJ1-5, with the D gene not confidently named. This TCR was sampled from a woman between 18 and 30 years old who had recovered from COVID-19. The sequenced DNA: TGTGCCAGCAGAGCCTTTAGCAATCAGCCCCAGCATTTT. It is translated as CASRAFSNQPQHF.